The clone carrying this TCR beta chain was seen at least ten times. Its matching antigen is unknown. The data were taken from a study of glioma-infiltrating T cells. General study results and limits: Tissue and blood shared very few CDR3 sequences. Non-neoplastic patients had below-expected tissue-blood divergence, while all gliomas exceeded expectation.

TCR alpha and beta CDR3 regions were amplified from RNA using iRepertoire nested multiplex PCR. Input was roughly 85-450 ng of tissue mRNA or PBMC total RNA. MiXCR, applied by TCRdb to the multiplex PCR reads, yields one record per CDR3 protein. The sample has over 100,000 distinct CDR3 sequences, less than 30% seen once; the top ten hold 35%. Germline V gives CDR1 MNHNS, CDR2 SASEGT. The V and J ends lost 5 bases and 5 bases respectively, with 18 bases between them. The CDR3 is made up of 15 amino acids. Sequencing was carried out using glioma tissue, nonneoplastic brain tissue, or PBMCs (not recorded which). This rearrangement joins TRBV6-1 to TRBJ2-5, with D tentatively TRBD1 or TRBD2 (5 bases each). The sequence was obtained from a human donor with low-grade glioma or glioblastoma, undergoing nonglioma brain surgery, or in good health (not recorded which). The CDR3, as DNA: TGTGCCAGCAGTACAAGTTGGGGGAGTAGGGAGACCCAGTACTTC. It specifies CASSTSWGSRETQYF.